This is a list of T cell receptor beta chains from one sample in a study of control samples from healthy donors and cancer patients. Some clones are missing from TCRdb's copy, which holds only in-frame ones; the method was immunoSEQ multiplex PCR. This table holds 160,000 or so clones, roughly 94% found once. Specimen: PBMCs. The origin of the receptors is a man aged 55-75 years with colorectal cancer. Both conserved end residues are part of each CDR3. D genes are given only for firm matches. Clone size appears in some rows only: once, few, many, or a class for an expanded clone.

v_call	j_call	d_call	clone_size	cdr3_aa	cdr3_nt
TRBV5-8	TRBJ2-3	TRBD1	NA	CASSTWTGGIGDTQYF	TGTGCCAGCAGCACCTGGACAGGGGGCATCGGAGATACGCAGTATTTT
TRBV19	TRBJ2-2	NA	once	CASSISTGELFF	TGTGCCAGTAGTATTTCCACCGGGGAGCTGTTTTTT
TRBV7-9	TRBJ2-1	NA	NA	CASSLFVGDEQFF	TGTGCCAGCAGCTTATTCGTAGGAGATGAGCAGTTCTTC
TRBV19	TRBJ2-3	TRBD1	NA	CASTLGQGLSTDTQYF	TGTGCCAGTACCCTTGGACAGGGGTTGAGCACAGATACGCAGTATTTT
TRBV11-2	TRBJ2-5	NA	NA	CASSPRGWQETQYF	TGTGCCAGCAGCCCAAGGGGTTGGCAAGAGACCCAGTACTTC
TRBV2	TRBJ1-3	TRBD1	NA	CASSTATGAGNTIYF	TGTGCCAGCAGCACAGCGACAGGGGCCGGAAACACCATATATTTT
TRBV27	TRBJ1-5	NA	NA	CASSLRPTDQPQHF	TGTGCCAGCAGTTTACGGCCGACTGATCAGCCCCAGCATTTT
TRBV29-1	TRBJ1-3	NA	few	CSVGGGNTIYF	TGCAGCGTTGGGGGAGGGAACACCATATATTTT
TRBV19	TRBJ1-5	NA	NA	CASLAASYQPQHF	TGTGCCAGTCTGGCAGCTTCTTATCAGCCCCAGCATTTT
TRBV7-8	TRBJ2-1	TRBD2	NA	CASSLVEAGGGSYNEQFF	TGTGCCAGCAGCTTAGTCGAAGCGGGGGGTGGCTCCTACAATGAGCAGTTCTTC
TRBV5-1	TRBJ2-3	TRBD2	NA	CASSLSGGASTDTQYF	TGCGCCAGCAGCCTTAGCGGGGGGGCTAGCACAGATACGCAGTATTTT
TRBV6-5	TRBJ1-1	NA	NA	CASGTGDFSEAFF	TGTGCCAGCGGAACGGGGGATTTCAGTGAAGCTTTCTTT
TRBV18	TRBJ2-5	NA	NA	CASSPEETQYF	TGTGCCAGCTCACCAGAAGAGACCCAGTACTTC
TRBV19	TRBJ2-2	NA	NA	CASTIVPHGSSNTGELFF	TGTGCCAGTACCATAGTACCCCACGGGAGCTCGAACACCGGGGAGCTGTTTTTT
TRBV19	TRBJ2-5	NA	once	CASSTGLEGAGGTQYF	TGTGCCAGTAGTACGGGCCTGGAGGGGGCGGGAGGGACCCAGTACTTC
TRBV7-2	TRBJ2-7	NA	NA	CASSLWTDYYEQYF	TGTGCCAGCAGCTTGTGGACAGACTACTACGAGCAGTACTTC
TRBV3-1/TRBV3-2	TRBJ2-5	TRBD2	NA	CASSQARGLAGKETQYF	TGTGCCAGCAGCCAAGCCCGAGGACTAGCGGGGAAAGAGACCCAGTACTTC
TRBV5-1	TRBJ1-1	NA	NA	CASSLRPTGNTEAFF	TGCGCCAGCAGCTTGCGTCCCACAGGGAACACTGAAGCTTTCTTT
TRBV5-6	TRBJ1-4	NA	NA	CASSSQPNEKLFF	TGTGCCAGCAGCTCGCAGCCTAATGAAAAACTGTTTTTT
TRBV19	TRBJ1-1	NA	NA	CASSTPRDFMNTEAFF	TGTGCCAGTAGTACCCCCCGGGACTTTATGAACACTGAAGCTTTCTTT
TRBV6-2/TRBV6-3	TRBJ2-7	NA	NA	CASSYSIVGEQYF	TGTGCCAGCAGTTACTCGATCGTCGGAGAGCAGTACTTC
TRBV5-6	TRBJ2-7	NA	NA	CASSTWPARHYEQYF	TGTGCCAGCAGCACTTGGCCAGCTAGACACTACGAGCAGTACTTC
TRBV5-6	TRBJ1-3	NA	NA	CASSLLGPGSSGNTIYF	TGTGCCAGCAGCCTCCTCGGTCCAGGGAGCTCTGGAAACACCATATATTTT
TRBV27	TRBJ1-3	TRBD1	NA	CASSGTGGRNTIYF	TGTGCCAGCAGTGGGACAGGGGGTAGAAACACCATATATTTT
TRBV11-2	TRBJ1-4	NA	NA	CASSLVRGYNEKLFF	TGTGCCAGCAGCTTAGTGCGGGGTTACAATGAAAAACTGTTTTTT
TRBV6-5	TRBJ2-7	NA	NA	CATSTLGAHEQYF	TGTGCCACCTCGACCCTGGGGGCCCACGAGCAGTACTTC
TRBV7-2	TRBJ2-3	NA	NA	CASSLPPGGLDTQYF	TGTGCCAGCAGCTTGCCTCCGGGGGGCCTAGATACGCAGTATTTT
TRBV4-2	TRBJ1-1	NA	NA	CASSQEGPGLNTEAFF	TGTGCCAGCAGCCAAGAGGGGCCAGGCCTTAACACTGAAGCTTTCTTT
TRBV5-4	TRBJ2-7	NA	NA	CASSSQGSSYEQYF	TGTGCCAGCAGCTCACAGGGTAGCTCCTACGAGCAGTACTTC
TRBV7-2	TRBJ1-5	NA	NA	CASTLFPRNQPQHF	TGTGCCAGCACCTTATTCCCGAGGAATCAGCCCCAGCATTTT
TRBV7-6	TRBJ1-6	NA	NA	CASSLEAGREFNSPLHF	TGTGCCAGCAGCTTAGAGGCGGGCCGAGAATTTAATTCACCCCTCCACTTT
TRBV19	TRBJ2-6	NA	NA	CASSISGEGGANVLTF	TGTGCCAGTAGTATTTCAGGGGAAGGTGGGGCCAACGTCCTGACTTTC
TRBV9	TRBJ2-3	NA	NA	CASSALLRSTDTQYF	TGTGCCAGCAGCGCCCTACTAAGAAGCACAGATACGCAGTATTTT
TRBV2	TRBJ2-7	NA	NA	CASTLSYEQYF	TGTGCCAGCACCCTCTCCTACGAGCAGTACTTC
TRBV13	TRBJ1-6	NA	NA	CASSLRQESSYNSPLHF	TGTGCCAGCAGCCTGAGACAGGAAAGCTCCTATAATTCACCCCTCCACTTT
TRBV9	TRBJ2-3	TRBD1	NA	CASSVTTGGRTDTQYF	TGTGCCAGCAGCGTGACGACAGGGGGCCGCACAGATACGCAGTATTTT
TRBV2	TRBJ2-1	NA	NA	CASRSVNEQFF	TGTGCCAGCAGGTCAGTCAATGAGCAGTTCTTC
TRBV11-3	TRBJ2-2	NA	NA	CASSSRLTGELFF	TGTGCCAGCAGCTCGCGGTTAACCGGGGAGCTGTTTTTT
TRBV5-6	TRBJ1-5	NA	NA	CASSLKEHQSNQPQHF	TGTGCCAGCAGCTTAAAGGAACACCAAAGCAATCAGCCCCAGCATTTT
TRBV18	TRBJ2-7	TRBD2	NA	CASSPPGTSGGEQYF	TGTGCCAGCTCGCCGCCCGGGACTAGCGGGGGAGAGCAGTACTTC
TRBV28	TRBJ1-3	NA	NA	CASSLYRLYGNTIYF	TGTGCCAGCAGTTTGTACAGGTTATACGGAAACACCATATATTTT
TRBV21-1	TRBJ1-4	NA	NA	CASSKAAGGNEKLFF	TGTGCCAGCAGCAAAGCGGCAGGGGGAAACGAAAAACTGTTTTTT
TRBV5-4	TRBJ1-1	NA	NA	CASSPGGNTEAFF	TGTGCCAGCAGCCCCGGAGGGAACACTGAAGCTTTCTTT
TRBV5-8	TRBJ2-1	TRBD2	NA	CASSLLGLAGGPRIEQFF	TGTGCCAGCAGCTTATTAGGACTAGCGGGGGGGCCGCGCATTGAGCAGTTCTTC
TRBV5-4	TRBJ2-1	NA	NA	CASSQSDEQFF	TGTGCCAGCAGCCAGTCCGATGAGCAGTTCTTC
TRBV6-1	TRBJ2-1	NA	once	CASSERAGVDEQFF	TGTGCCAGCAGTGAAAGGGCAGGGGTAGATGAGCAGTTCTTC
TRBV18	TRBJ2-7	NA	NA	CASSPGPTYEQYF	TGTGCCAGCTCACCTGGACCCACCTACGAGCAGTACTTC
TRBV7-2	TRBJ2-1	TRBD2	once	CASSLTGTSPRNEQFF	TGTGCCAGCAGCCTCACCGGGACTAGCCCCAGGAATGAGCAGTTCTTC
TRBV4-3	TRBJ1-5	NA	NA	CASSQDSGGNQPQHF	TGCGCCAGCAGCCAAGATTCGGGCGGCAATCAGCCCCAGCATTTT
TRBV14	TRBJ1-3	NA	NA	CASSKGGIPLFSGNTIYF	TGTGCCAGCAGCAAAGGAGGGATCCCTCTGTTCTCTGGAAACACCATATATTTT
TRBV10-3	TRBJ2-5	NA	NA	CAISLTLGETQYF	TGTGCCATCAGTCTTACACTTGGGGAGACCCAGTACTTC
TRBV30	TRBJ1-3	NA	NA	CAWSGAWGYSGNTIYF	TGTGCCTGGAGCGGGGCTTGGGGCTACTCTGGAAACACCATATATTTT
TRBV2	TRBJ2-1	NA	NA	CASSVERASNEQFF	TGTGCCAGCAGTGTGGAAAGAGCCTCCAATGAGCAGTTCTTC
TRBV7-9	TRBJ1-1	NA	NA	CATFRGKQGTEAFF	TGTGCCACGTTTCGGGGGAAGCAGGGGACTGAAGCTTTCTTT